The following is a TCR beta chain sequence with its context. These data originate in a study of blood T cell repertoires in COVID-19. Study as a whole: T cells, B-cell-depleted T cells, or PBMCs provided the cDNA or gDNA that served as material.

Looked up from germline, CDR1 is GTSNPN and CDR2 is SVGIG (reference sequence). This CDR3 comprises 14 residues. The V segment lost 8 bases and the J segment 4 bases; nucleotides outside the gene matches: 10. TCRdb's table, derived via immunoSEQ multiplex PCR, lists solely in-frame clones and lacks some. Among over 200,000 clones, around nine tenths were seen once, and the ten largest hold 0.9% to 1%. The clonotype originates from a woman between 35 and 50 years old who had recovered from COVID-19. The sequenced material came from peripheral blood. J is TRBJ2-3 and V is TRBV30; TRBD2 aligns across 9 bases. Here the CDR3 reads CAVTGTSLADTQYF. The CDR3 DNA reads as TGTGCCGTCACCGGGACTAGCCTCGCAGATACGCAGTATTTT.